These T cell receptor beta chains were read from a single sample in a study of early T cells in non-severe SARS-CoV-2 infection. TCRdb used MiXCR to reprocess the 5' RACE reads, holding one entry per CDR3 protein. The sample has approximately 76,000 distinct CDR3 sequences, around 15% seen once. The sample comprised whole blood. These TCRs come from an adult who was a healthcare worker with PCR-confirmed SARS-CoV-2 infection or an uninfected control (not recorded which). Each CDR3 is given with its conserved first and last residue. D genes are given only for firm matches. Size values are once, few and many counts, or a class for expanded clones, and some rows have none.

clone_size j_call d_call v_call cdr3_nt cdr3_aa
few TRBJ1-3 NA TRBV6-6 TGTGCCAGCAGTTACTTCCAGAGCTCTGGAAACACCATATATTTT CASSYFQSSGNTIYF
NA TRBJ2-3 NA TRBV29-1 TGCAGCGTTCCCACTTTCGACACAGATACGCAGTATTTT CSVPTFDTDTQYF
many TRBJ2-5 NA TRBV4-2 TGTGCCAGCAGCCAAGAATCGGACTCCCAAGAGACCCAGTACTTC CASSQESDSQETQYF
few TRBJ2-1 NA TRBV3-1 TGTGCCAGCAGCCAAGGAGGTGAGCAGTTCTTC CASSQGGEQFF
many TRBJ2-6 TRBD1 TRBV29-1 TGCAGCGTTGACGGGACAGAGGATTCTGGGGCCAACGTCCTGACTTTC CSVDGTEDSGANVLTF
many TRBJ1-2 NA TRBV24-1 TGTGCCACCAGTGACCCCCCGTCACGGGAGGGCTACACCTTC CATSDPPSREGYTF
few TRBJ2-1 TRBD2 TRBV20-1 TGCAGTGCTAGGGAGCTAGCGGTTATGAACAAGCAGTTCTTC CSARELAVMNKQFF
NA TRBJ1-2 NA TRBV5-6 TGTGCCAGCAGCTTGGAGGCCATGGGCAGGAGCTATGGCTACACCTTC CASSLEAMGRSYGYTF
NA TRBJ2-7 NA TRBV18 TGTGCCAGCTCACCGGCTGCCGGGCGGGGCGAGCAGTACTTC CASSPAAGRGEQYF
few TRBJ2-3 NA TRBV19 TGTGCCAGTAGACGGACGGAAGGGATTGCGCAGTATTTT CASRRTEGIAQYF
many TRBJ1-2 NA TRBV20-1 TGCAGTGCTGAGACAGACTATGGCTACACCTTC CSAETDYGYTF
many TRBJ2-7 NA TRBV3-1 TGTGCCAGCACCCAAGAAGGCCGCTACGAGCAGTACTTC CASTQEGRYEQYF
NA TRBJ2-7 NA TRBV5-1 TGCGCCAGCAGCTTTTCTCCAAGCGACGAGCAGTACTTC CASSFSPSDEQYF
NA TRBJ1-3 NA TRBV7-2 TGTGCCAGCAGCCTAGACGGCGGAGGGAGGGGAAACACCATATATTTT CASSLDGGGRGNTIYF
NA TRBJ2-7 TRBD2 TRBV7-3 TGTGCCAGCAGCTTAACACTAGCGGGAGGGAATGTTTACGGGCAGTACTTC CASSLTLAGGNVYGQYF
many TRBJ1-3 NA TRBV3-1 TGTGCCAGCAGCCAAGACTGGGGGCGCGATGGAAACACCATATATTTT CASSQDWGRDGNTIYF
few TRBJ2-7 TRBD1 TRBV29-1 TGCAGCGTTGAAGATTGGACAGGGGGACCGAACGAGCAGTACTTC CSVEDWTGGPNEQYF
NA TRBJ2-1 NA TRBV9 TGTGCCAGCAGCCCAAAGGGGGGGTACGGCGATGAGCAGTTCTTC CASSPKGGYGDEQFF
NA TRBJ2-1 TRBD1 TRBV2 TGTGCCAGCAGCCGAAGACAGGGTAGTAACGATGAGCAGTTCTTC CASSRRQGSNDEQFF
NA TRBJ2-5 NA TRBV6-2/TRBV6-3 TGTGCCAGCAGAGGAACTAGGAGAAGATCAGAGACCCAGTACTTC CASRGTRRRSETQYF
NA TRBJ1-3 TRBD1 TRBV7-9 TGTGCCAGCAGCTTATCTGCGGGGACAGGGCGTGTGGCCTCTGGAAACACCATATATTTT CASSLSAGTGRVASGNTIYF
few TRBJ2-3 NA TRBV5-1 TGCGCCAGCAGCTTGGGTGACCCAGGCGGAGATACGCAGTATTTT CASSLGDPGGDTQYF
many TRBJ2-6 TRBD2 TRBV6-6 TGTGCCAGCAGTTCCCCGGGGAGGGGCTCTGGGGCCAACGTCCTGACTTTC CASSSPGRGSGANVLTF
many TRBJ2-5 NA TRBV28 TGTGCCAGCAGTTACTCCGGGACATTGGAGACCCAGTACTTC CASSYSGTLETQYF
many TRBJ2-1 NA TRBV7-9 TGTGCCAGCAGCTCTACAATGGGACATCAATATGAGCAGTTCTTC CASSSTMGHQYEQFF
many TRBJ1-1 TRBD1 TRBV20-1 TGCAGTGCTAGAACGGCTGGACAGGCGGCGAGTGAAGCTTTCTTT CSARTAGQAASEAFF
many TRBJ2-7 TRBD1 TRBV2 TGTGCCAGCAGCGCAAACGGACAGGGAATCTACGAGCAGTACTTC CASSANGQGIYEQYF
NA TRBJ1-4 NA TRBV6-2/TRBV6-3 TGTGCCAGCAGGACCCGTGGAGAGGGAACGGACGAAAAACTGTTTTTT CASRTRGEGTDEKLFF
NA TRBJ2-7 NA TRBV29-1 TGCAGCGTGGACGGCGAGGACGGCAGACCCTACGAGCAGTACTTC CSVDGEDGRPYEQYF
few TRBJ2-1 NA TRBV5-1 TGCGCCAGCAGCTTGGTTAGGACGGAGCGCCGTGAGCAGTTCTTC CASSLVRTERREQFF
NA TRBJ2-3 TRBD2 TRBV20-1 TGCAGTGCTAGAGTGGGACTAGCGGGAGCACTCGGACGTGATACGCAGTATTTT CSARVGLAGALGRDTQYF
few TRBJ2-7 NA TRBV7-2 TGTGCCAGCGTAGCGGGGTCACAGGGGTTCTACGAGCAGTACTTC CASVAGSQGFYEQYF
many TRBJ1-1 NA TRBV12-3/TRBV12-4 TGTGCCAGCAGTTTTGTGGCGGGGGACACTGAAGCTTTCTTT CASSFVAGDTEAFF
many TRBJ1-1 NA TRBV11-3 TGTGCCAGCAGCACCGCTCAGAACACTGAAGCTTTCTTT CASSTAQNTEAFF
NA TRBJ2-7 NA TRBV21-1 TGTGCCAGCAGCAAGGGGGGCTACGAGCAGTACTTC CASSKGGYEQYF
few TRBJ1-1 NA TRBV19 TGTGCCAGTACCCCGGGGTCGGAGAACACTGAAGCTTTCTTT CASTPGSENTEAFF
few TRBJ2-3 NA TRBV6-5 TGTGCCAGCAGTTATCGTGGGGCAGATACGCAGTATTTT CASSYRGADTQYF
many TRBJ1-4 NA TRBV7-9 TGTGCCAGCAGCCGCCTGGGGCAGAGTAATGAAAAACTGTTTTTT CASSRLGQSNEKLFF
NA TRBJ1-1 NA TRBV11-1 TGTGCCAGCAGCCCCAGGGTTGGCACTGAAGCTTTCTTT CASSPRVGTEAFF
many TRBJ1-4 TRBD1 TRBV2 TGTGCCAGCAGAACCTGGGGACAGGGGGCAACTAATGAAAAACTGTTTTTT CASRTWGQGATNEKLFF
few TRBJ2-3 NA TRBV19 TGTGCCAGTAGTATATACTTCGCCGATACGCAGTATTTT CASSIYFADTQYF
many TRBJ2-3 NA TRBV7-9 TGTGCCAGCAGCCTCAGCACAGATACGCAGTATTTT CASSLSTDTQYF
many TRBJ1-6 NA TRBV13 TGTGCCAGCAGCTCACGGGACACGGTCGGGACACCCCTCCACTTT CASSSRDTVGTPLHF
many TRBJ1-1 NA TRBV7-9 TGTGCCAGCAGCTTAGGTCAGACGAACACTGAAGCTTTCTTT CASSLGQTNTEAFF
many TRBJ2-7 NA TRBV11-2 TGTGCCAGCAGCTGGCAGAGAAACGAGCAGTACTTC CASSWQRNEQYF
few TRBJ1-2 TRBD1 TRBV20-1 TGCAGTGCTAAGCCCCTGACAGGGCAATTTGGCTATGGCTACACCTTC CSAKPLTGQFGYGYTF
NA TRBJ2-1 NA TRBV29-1 TGCAGCGCGAGGCGCTGGGACGGCAGCTCCTACAATGAGCAGTTCTTC CSARRWDGSSYNEQFF